This TCR beta chain comes out of a study of shared clonotypes between healthy human individuals (dated by TCRdb to about 2020). Context from the whole study: Two women and a few men aged 18 to 49 years were included in the cohort. To increase sequencing depth and limit assay-specific biases, different laboratories used diverse techniques to prepare libraries and sequence TCR repertoires. For each donor, three plates each were used for CD4 naive and CD4 memory, two plates were used for CD8 naive, and one plate was used for CD8 memory. Between about 0.8 and 9.5 billion PBMCs per donor were obtained by leukapheresis. To estimate repertoire size and how much clonotype sharing occurs between individuals, the study deeply sequenced the blood TCR repertoires of five healthy adults.

What the authors observed across the whole study: Incomplete sequencing was indicated by rarefaction of sorted-subset datasets, despite the large sequencing depth. Estimated clonotype richness was generally larger for naive than for memory subsets. Sharing across four donors was observed for approximately 4.6% of naive CD4, less than 4% of naive CD8, over 2% of memory CD4, and 0.4% of memory CD8 clonotypes. Clonotypes shared by all four sorted-subset donors showed higher generation probabilities than non-shared clonotypes. Only blood was sampled, and tissue TCR repertoires likely differ from those in blood. Based on pairwise subsampling, the degree of clonotype sharing among donors was expected to be affected by sequencing depth. Because the study included a small number of donors, the genetic and exposure-history diversity represented was limited.

Using the deep immunoSEQ assay, TCR CDR3 regions were amplified from genomic DNA by multiplex PCR. Extracted genomic DNA from each cell subset was distributed evenly across all wells of several immunoSEQ 96-well plates, and each plate was treated as a replicate. Each replicate PCR for sorted subsets received about 200 ng genomic DNA, equal to around 32,000 T cell genomes. The purified libraries were quantified using a Qubit 3.0 fluorometer, sized with a Bioanalyzer 2100, and then quantified again using the KAPA Library Quantification kit. A separate single-read 150-cycle Illumina NextSeq 550 flow cell was used to sequence each immunoSEQ 96-well plate. Per the authors' processing: Because the immunoSEQ output held only junctional sequences and lacked quality scores, the filtering could not match the filtering applied to full-length reads. Sequences were annotated with PyIR, a Python wrapper for IgBLAST v1.9, using IMGT germline references to assign V/J genes and CDR3. Reads with weak V/J assignments (E-value above 1e-6), missing CDR3, stop codons, out-of-frame junctions, or ambiguous translated residues were removed. A V3J clonotype was defined by an identical inferred V gene, J gene, and CDR3 amino acid sequence. Percentage overlap between repertoires was calculated by dividing the number of shared unique clonotypes by the size of the smaller repertoire. Three approaches were used to assess repertoire richness: RTK rarefaction, the Chao1 estimator, and Recon v2.1 estimates of unobserved clonotypes. OLGA was used to compute generation probabilities for all TCRbeta clonotypes that the gDNA method yielded from a few donors. TCRdb limited this immuneACCESS table to in-frame rearrangements with V and J called. A share of clones is missing; checked studies link under half to unresolved V genes, and the rest is unexplained. V and J calls and clone size come straight from that table; D and trimming were deduced from the DNA. In this sample the table shows some 2 million clones, 85% to 95% of which occur a single time. The ten largest clones represent 0.13% of the sample.

Details on this clone: Its binding antigen is unknown. One base away there is no much larger clone; base qualities are not given.

The donors were healthy, HIV-negative adults who had no recently reported acute infections or vaccinations. Every donor was a Caucasian adult living in Nashville, Tennessee, USA. CD4+ T cells were enriched by magnetic negative selection, after which naive cells were positively selected on CD45RA and the negative fraction was taken as the memory subset. Blood was collected by leukapheresis, and PBMCs were isolated by Ficoll-Histopaque density gradient centrifugation and then cryopreserved in liquid nitrogen vapor phase. Purity and quantity of every magnetically sorted T cell population were checked by analytical flow cytometry. Genomic DNA was isolated from each sorted fraction and quantified by UV absorbance on a Nanodrop 2000c. Based on the germline V gene, the CDR1 and CDR2 sequences are MDHEN and SYDVKM. V is cut by 6 bases and J by 10 bases, and the space between the germline ends is 18 bases. The CDR3, from cysteine to phenylalanine, totals 14 residues. This entry keeps only the CDR3 DNA: 42 bases, framed from base 1.

Recombination joined TRBV28 with TRBJ1-4; 5 matching bases give a weak D call of TRBD1. The sequenced material came from naive CD4+ T cells sorted from blood. The intended sense of this specimen's cell subset or site label: CD45RA+ positively selected. The clonotype comes from a young man in good health. The CDR3 reads CASSDGLMGGKLFF. The DNA reads as follows: TGTGCCAGCAGCGACGGCCTTATGGGGGGAAAACTGTTTTTT.